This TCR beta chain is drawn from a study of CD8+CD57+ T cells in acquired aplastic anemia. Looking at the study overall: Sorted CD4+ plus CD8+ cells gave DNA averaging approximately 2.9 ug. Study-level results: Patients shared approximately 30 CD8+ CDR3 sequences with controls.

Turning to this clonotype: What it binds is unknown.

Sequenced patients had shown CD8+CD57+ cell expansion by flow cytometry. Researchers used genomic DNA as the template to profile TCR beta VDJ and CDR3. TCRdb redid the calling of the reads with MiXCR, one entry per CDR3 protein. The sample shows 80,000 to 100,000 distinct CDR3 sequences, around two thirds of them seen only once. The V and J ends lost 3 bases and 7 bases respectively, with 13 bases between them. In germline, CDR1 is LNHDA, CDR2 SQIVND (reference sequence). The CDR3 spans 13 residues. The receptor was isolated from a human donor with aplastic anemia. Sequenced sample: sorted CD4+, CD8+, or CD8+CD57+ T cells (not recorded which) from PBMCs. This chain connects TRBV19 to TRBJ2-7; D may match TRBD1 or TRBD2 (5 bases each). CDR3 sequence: CASSMRDLREQYF. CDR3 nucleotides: TGTGCCAGTAGTATGAGGGACCTGCGGGAGCAGTACTTC.